This T cell receptor (beta chain) was sequenced during a study of blood T cell repertoires in COVID-19. The wider study: There were acute and convalescent COVID-19 samples, and they came from the United States, Italy and Spain. Sources were T cells, B-cell-depleted T cells, or PBMCs; the material itself was cDNA or gDNA.

The CDR3 sequence is 12 residues long. Trimming took off 5 bases at V and 4 bases at J, with 7 bases between the two ends. From germline, CDR1 is SEHNR and CDR2 FQNEAQ (reference sequence). Recovered participants had two consecutive negative NP/OP PCR tests, healthcare professional clearance, or symptom resolution. The protocol was immunoSEQ multiplex PCR, while the TCRdb copy is restricted to in-frame clones and leaves out a portion. This table has a few hundred thousand clones, approximately 88% appearing once. The specimen sequenced was PBMCs or T cells enriched from blood (not recorded which). The gene calls are TRBV7-9 and TRBJ2-3; D is unclear. The TCR sequence derives from a man younger than 40 who had recovered from COVID-19. CDR3 in amino acids: CASSTVPDTQYF. CDR3 coding DNA: TGTGCCAGCAGCACGGTCCCAGATACGCAGTATTTT.